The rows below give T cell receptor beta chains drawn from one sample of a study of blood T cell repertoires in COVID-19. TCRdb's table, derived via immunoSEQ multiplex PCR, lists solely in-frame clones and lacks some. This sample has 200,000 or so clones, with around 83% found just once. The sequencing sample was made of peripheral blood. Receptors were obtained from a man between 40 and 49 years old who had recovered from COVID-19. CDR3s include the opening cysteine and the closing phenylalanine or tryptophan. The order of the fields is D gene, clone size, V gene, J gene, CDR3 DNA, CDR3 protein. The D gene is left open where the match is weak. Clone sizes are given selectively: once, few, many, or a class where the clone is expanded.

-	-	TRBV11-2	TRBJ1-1	TGTGCCAGCAGCCTCCTGGCGGCAGTACAGAACACTGAAGCTTTCTTT	CASSLLAAVQNTEAFF
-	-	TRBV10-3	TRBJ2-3	TGTGCCATCAGCGAAGTCGACATGACAGATACGCAGTATTTT	CAISEVDMTDTQYF
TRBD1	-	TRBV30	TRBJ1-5	TGTGCCTGGAGTGTGGACAGGGGGCGTGGGGGGCGCCAGCCCCAGCATTTT	CAWSVDRGRGGRQPQHF
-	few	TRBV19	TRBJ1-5	TGTGCCAGTAGTCCCGGACAGAATAGCAATCAGCCCCAGCATTTT	CASSPGQNSNQPQHF
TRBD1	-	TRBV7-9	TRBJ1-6	TGTGCCAGCAGCGCCACTATGACAGGGCTTGTTTCACCCCTCCACTTT	CASSATMTGLVSPLHF
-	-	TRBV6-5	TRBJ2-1	TGTGCCAGCAGGGGGGACACCAATGAGCAGTTCTTC	CASRGDTNEQFF
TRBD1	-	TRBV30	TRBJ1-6	TGTGCCTGGACCGGGACAGGGGCTTCACCCCTCCACTTT	CAWTGTGASPLHF
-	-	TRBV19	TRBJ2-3	TGTGCCAGTAGTTTAGGACAGAACACAGATACGCAGTATTTT	CASSLGQNTDTQYF
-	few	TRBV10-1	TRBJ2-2	TGCGCCAGCAGTGGACGGGGGGCGCGGGGCACCGGGGAGCTGTTTTTT	CASSGRGARGTGELFF
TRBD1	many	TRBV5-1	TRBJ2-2	TGCGCCAGCAGCCCCGGGACAGGGAACACCGGGGAGCTGTTTTTT	CASSPGTGNTGELFF
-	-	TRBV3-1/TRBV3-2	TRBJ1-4	TGTGCCAGCAGCCAAGCAAGAGGTGCTCGTATTACTAATGAAAAACTGTTTTTT	CASSQARGARITNEKLFF
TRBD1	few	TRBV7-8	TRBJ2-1	TGTGCCAGCAGCTCCCAGGACAGGGGCTCTTACAATGAGCAGTTCTTC	CASSSQDRGSYNEQFF
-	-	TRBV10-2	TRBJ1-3	TGCGCCAGCAGTGAGAAATCCCACTCGCGGGGAAACACCATATATTTT	CASSEKSHSRGNTIYF
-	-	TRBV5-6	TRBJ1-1	TGTGCCAGCAGCTTCTTGTCAGGGACTGAAGCTTTCTTT	CASSFLSGTEAFF
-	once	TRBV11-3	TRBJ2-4	TGTGCCAGCAGCACCGGGACACCTCTAGCCAAAAACATTCAGTACTTC	CASSTGTPLAKNIQYF
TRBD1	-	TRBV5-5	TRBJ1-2	TGTGCCAGCAGCCCTACAGGGGATGGCTACACCTTC	CASSPTGDGYTF
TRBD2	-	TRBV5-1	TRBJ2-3	TGCGCCAGCAGCTTCGGACTAGCGGGGTCAGATACGCAGTATTTT	CASSFGLAGSDTQYF
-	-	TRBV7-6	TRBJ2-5	TGTGCCAGCAGCTTAGAGGGGGGGCTGATCGGAGAGACCCAGTACTTC	CASSLEGGLIGETQYF
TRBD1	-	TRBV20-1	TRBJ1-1	TGCATCCCAGGGGGGAACACTGAAGCTTTCTTT	CIPGGNTEAFF
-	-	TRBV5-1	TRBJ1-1	TGCGCCAGCACCTGGGGTCACGGCGGGGAGGGGAAGGGCACTGAAGCTTTCTTT	CASTWGHGGEGKGTEAFF
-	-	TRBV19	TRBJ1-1	TGTGCCAGTAGTGCGGCGGGAAGATGGACTGAAGCTTTCTTT	CASSAAGRWTEAFF
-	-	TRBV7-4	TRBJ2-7	TGTGCCAGCAGCTTAGCGCGGCAGGGTAGCTTGTCCTACGAGCAGTACTTC	CASSLARQGSLSYEQYF
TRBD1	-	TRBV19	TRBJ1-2	TGTGCCAGTAGTATTTCTGGGACAGGGGGCGCGGGGTACTATGGCTACACCTTC	CASSISGTGGAGYYGYTF
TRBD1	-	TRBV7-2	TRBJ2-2	TGTGCCAGCCACAGGGGGCGAAACACCGGGGAGCTGTTTTTT	CASHRGRNTGELFF
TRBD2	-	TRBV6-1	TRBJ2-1	TGTGCCAGCAGTGAGCCAGGACTAGCGGGGGTAAGGCAGTTCTTC	CASSEPGLAGVRQFF
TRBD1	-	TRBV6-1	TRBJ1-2	TGTGCCAGCAGTGAAGAGGGTCGGGACAGGAGCCGCTACACCTTC	CASSEEGRDRSRYTF
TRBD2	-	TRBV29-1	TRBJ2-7	TGCAGCGTTGGGGGACTAGCTGAAGAGCAGTACTTC	CSVGGLAEEQYF
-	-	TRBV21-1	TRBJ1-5	TGTGCCAGCAGGCACAGAACCAATCAGCCCCAGCATTTT	CASRHRTNQPQHF
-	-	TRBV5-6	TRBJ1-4	TGTGCCAGCAGCCCTGCGGGCTCACCTAATGAAAAACTGTTTTTT	CASSPAGSPNEKLFF
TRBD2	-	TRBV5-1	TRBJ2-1	TGCGCCAGCAGCTTGGGACCGGGGGGAGTGGGCAATGAGCAGTTCTTC	CASSLGPGGVGNEQFF
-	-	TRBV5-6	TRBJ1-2	TGTGCCAGCAGCTTGGACAGGTACTATGGCTACACCTTC	CASSLDRYYGYTF
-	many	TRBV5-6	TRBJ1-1	TGTGCCAGCAGCTTGGACAGGACTGAAGCTTTCTTT	CASSLDRTEAFF
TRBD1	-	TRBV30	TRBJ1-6	TGTGCCTGGCACGAACAGGGGCCCTATTATTCACCCCTCCACTTT	CAWHEQGPYYSPLHF
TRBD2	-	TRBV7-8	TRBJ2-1	TGTGCCAGCAGCACGGAGCGGGGGGGCCTTGAGCAGTTCTTC	CASSTERGGLEQFF
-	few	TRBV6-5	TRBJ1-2	TGTGCCAGCAGTTCCTCTGGCCTCTATGGCTACACCTTC	CASSSSGLYGYTF
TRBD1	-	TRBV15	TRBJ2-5	TGTGCCACCAGCAGGGTTCGACAGGGAGAGACCCAGTACTTC	CATSRVRQGETQYF
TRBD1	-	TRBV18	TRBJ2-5	TGTGCCAGCTCACCTGGGACAGGGGAGTACTTC	CASSPGTGEYF
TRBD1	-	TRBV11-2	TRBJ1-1	TGTGCCAGCAGCCACCGGGACAGGGTCATGAACACTGAAGCTTTCTTT	CASSHRDRVMNTEAFF
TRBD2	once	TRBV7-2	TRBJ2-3	TGTGCCAGCAGGGGAGGGGCAGATACGCAGTATTTT	CASRGGADTQYF
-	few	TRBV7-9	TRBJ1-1	TGTGCCAGCCGAAGGGGGGGCATCATTACCGAAGCTTTCTTT	CASRRGGIITEAFF
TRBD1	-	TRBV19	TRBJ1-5	TGTGCCAGTAGTATAGTACCAGGGGGTAATCAGCCCCAGCATTTT	CASSIVPGGNQPQHF